One sample yielded the 23 T cell receptor beta chains listed below, sequenced in a study of T cell responses to AZD1222 COVID-19 vaccine. The method was immunoSEQ multiplex PCR; TCRdb's version includes in-frame clones alone and lacks a portion of them. Here the sample spans roughly 120,000 clones, over 75% being singletons. The sample here was peripheral blood, taken on day 0 of AZD1222 vaccination. Receptors were obtained from an adult in good health.

V gene TRBV4-2 combines with J gene TRBJ1-4; D is undetermined. CDR3 length equals 14 residues. V was shortened by 3 bases and J by 0 bases, with 5 bases between the two germline ends. Germline V gene data show CDR1 as LGHNA and CDR2 as YNFKEQ. The CDR3 bases are TGTGCCAGCAGCCAGGGCGCAACTAATGAAAAACTGTTTTTT. Translating it yields CASSQGATNEKLFF.

V gene TRBV6-4 combines with J gene TRBJ2-6; D is undetermined. In germline, CDR1 is MRHNA, CDR2 SNTAGT. Trimming shortened V by 8 bases and J by 4 bases, and 12 bases separated the two germline ends. The CDR3 contains 14 residues. CDR3 residues: CASRPEPGANVLTF. The CDR3 DNA is TGTGCCAGCCGCCCTGAACCCGGGGCCAACGTCCTGACTTTC.

The chain uses TRBV5-4 and TRBJ1-6, with D perhaps TRBD1 (5 bases). CDR1 and CDR2 (germline): SGHNT, YYREEE (reference sequence). This CDR3 contains 16 residues. V dropped 4 bases and J dropped 4 bases, with 15 bases sitting between them. The CDR3 region has the DNA TGTGCCAGCAGCCCGGGCGGGGGGAGGTATAATTCACCCCTCCACTTT. Protein product: CASSPGGGRYNSPLHF.

This clone was observed a handful of times. The V call is TRBV7-8, the J call TRBJ1-1, with 9 bases identical to TRBD1. CDR1 is SGHVS and CDR2 is FQNEAQ in the germline V gene. V was clipped by 1 base and J by 0 bases; unmatched bases: 3. CDR3 size: 16 residues. The CDR3: CASSLEQGALNTEAFF. CDR3 bases: TGTGCCAGCAGCTTAGAACAGGGGGCCCTGAACACTGAAGCTTTCTTT.

The sample holds one count of this clone. The chain carries TRBV7-9 and TRBJ1-2; D ambiguous. The CDR3 runs 14 residues. CDR1 SEHNR and CDR2 FQNEAQ come from the germline V gene (reference sequence). Trimming took 1 base from V and 7 from J, leaving 13 bases between them. The CDR3 bases are TGTGCCAGCAGCTTAGGTACCAGTTCAGGTGGCTACACCTTC. Protein sequence: CASSLGTSSGGYTF.

J is TRBJ2-3 and V is TRBV5-4, with 8 positions matching TRBD2. The CDR3 has 19 residues. J lost 0 bases, V lost 6 bases, and 18 bases had no gene match. Per germline, CDR1 SGHNT and CDR2 YYREEE (reference sequence). CDR3 in amino acids: CASTPGPAGVLSSTDTQYF. The CDR3 DNA sequence: TGTGCCAGCACCCCGGGTCCAGCGGGAGTCCTCTCAAGCACAGATACGCAGTATTTT.

This clone was detected a few times. The chain uses TRBV6-5 and TRBJ1-1; the D gene is possibly TRBD1 (6 bases). CDR1 MNHEY and CDR2 SVGAGI come from the germline V gene. The CDR3 contains 13 residues. Trimming shortened V by 1 base and J by 8 bases, and 11 bases separated the two germline ends. In nucleotides, the CDR3 is TGTGCCAGCAGTTACTATATCGGGACAGAAGCTTTCTTT. Translating gives CASSYYIGTEAFF.

The CDR3 region is CSVPWTWGEQFF. In DNA form, the CDR3 reads TGCAGCGTCCCTTGGACTTGGGGAGAGCAGTTCTTC. This chain uses TRBV29-1 with TRBJ2-1; weak D call: TRBD2 (5 bases). V was cut by 6 bases and J by 10 bases, with 16 bases left in between. The V gene's germline CDR1 is SQVTM and CDR2 ANQGSEA. This CDR3 has 12 amino acids.

The gene calls are TRBV28 and TRBJ1-1, with D perhaps matching TRBD1 (6 bases). The ends were cut back, 2 bases at V and 2 bases at J, with 12 bases in the middle. CDR1 MDHEN and CDR2 SYDVKM come from the germline V gene. The CDR3 is 15 residues long. In nucleotides, the CDR3 is TGTGCCAGCAGTTTACTTGGACAGACCAACACTGAAGCTTTCTTT. Translation gives CASSLLGQTNTEAFF.

The chain combines TRBV5-1 with TRBJ1-4; 8 bases are shared with TRBD1. V shed 4 bases and J 4 bases; nucleotides not matched to a gene: 3. Germline V gene data show CDR1 as SGHRS and CDR2 as YFSETQ. There are 14 residues in the CDR3. CDR3 nucleotide sequence: TGCGCCAGCAGCCACGGACAGGGTAATGAAAAACTGTTTTTT. Its translation is CASSHGQGNEKLFF.

V gene TRBV7-9 combines with J gene TRBJ1-5; 7 bases map to TRBD1. J gave up 0 bases and V 5 bases, and 10 bases lay outside the gene matches. The length of the CDR3 is 17 residues. Germline-derived CDR1 and CDR2 are SEHNR and FQNEAQ (reference sequence). CDR3 coding DNA: TGTGCCAGCAGCCCGGCGACAGGGAGCAATAGCAATCAGCCCCAGCATTTT. Its protein product is CASSPATGSNSNQPQHF.

The V gene is TRBV3-1 (or the pseudogene TRBV3-2), the J gene TRBJ2-7, with D perhaps TRBD2 (6 bases). Trimming stripped 0 bases from V and 0 bases from J, with 15 bases between. The CDR3 runs 17 residues. Germline loops: CDR1 LGHDT, CDR2 YNNKEL (reference sequence). CDR3 in amino acids: CASSQESWGVSSYEQYF. CDR3 nucleotide sequence: TGTGCCAGCAGCCAAGAATCTTGGGGGGTAAGCTCCTACGAGCAGTACTTC.

J is TRBJ2-2 and V is TRBV9; 8 bases map to TRBD2. V was clipped by 4 bases and J by 4 bases; unmatched bases: 9. The CDR3 length is 16 residues. From germline, CDR1 is SGDLS and CDR2 YYNGEE. CDR3 loop: CASSTLREGPTGELFF. The CDR3 DNA is TGTGCCAGCAGCACCCTTCGGGAGGGACCCACCGGGGAGCTGTTTTTT.

The chain carries TRBV4-3 and TRBJ1-2, with D maybe TRBD1 (6 bases). The CDR3 covers 17 residues. In germline, CDR1 is LGHNA, CDR2 YSLEER. V was clipped by 0 bases and J by 4 bases, with 18 bases between them. In DNA form, the CDR3 reads TGCGCCAGCAGCCAAGAGGGGGGGCAGGGGTTGGGCTATGGCTACACCTTC. Its translation: CASSQEGGQGLGYGYTF.

The chain joins TRBV4-1 to TRBJ1-3, with a tentative D call TRBD1 (6 bases). In germline, CDR1 is MGHRA, CDR2 YSYEKL. The CDR3 is made up of 15 amino acids. Deletions cut 1 base from V and 2 bases from J, with 9 bases between. CDR3 sequence reads: CASSQGGGPGNTIYF. The DNA for the CDR3 is TGCGCCAGCAGCCAAGGGGGGGGCCCTGGAAACACCATATATTTT.

The rearrangement joins TRBV20-1 to TRBJ1-2, with no clear D. CDR1 DFQATT and CDR2 SNEGSKA come from the germline V gene (reference sequence). With 3 bases removed from V and 4 bases from J, the gap between germline ends came to 15 bases. This CDR3 is 14 amino acids long. CDR3 DNA sequence: TGCAGTGCTAGTGACACCTCAGCCGGCTATGGCTACACCTTC. Protein sequence: CSASDTSAGYGYTF.

Points on this clone: At one of its ends the junction is not consistent with the germline gene, which may arise from a read error. This chain connects TRBV7-2 to TRBJ2-5; TRBD1 matches 7 bases. The CDR3 totals 15 residues. Per the germline V gene, CDR1 is SGHTA and CDR2 is FQGNSA. The CDR3 region has the DNA TGTGCCAGCAGTTTAGACAGGGTTTTGAAAGAGACCCAGTACTTC. This translates into CASSLDRVLKETQYF.

This clone has a handful of counts. V is TRBV5-6 and J is TRBJ1-1; D gene ambiguous. Trimming left V 0 bases short and J 11 bases short, with 14 bases between. The CDR3 runs 13 residues. Germline V gives CDR1 SGHDT, CDR2 YYEEEE. CDR3 loop: CASSLERRPQAFF. Written as DNA, the CDR3 is TGTGCCAGCAGCTTGGAGCGCCGACCACAGGCTTTCTTT.

The CDR3 sequence: CASGFWGKRNTEAFF. CDR3 in DNA: TGTGCTAGTGGTTTTTGGGGGAAGCGGAACACTGAAGCTTTCTTT. The V gene is TRBV12-5, the J gene TRBJ1-1; perhaps TRBD1 as D (5 bases). The V end was cut by 3 bases, the J end by 1 base, with 12 bases between. Germline-derived CDR1 and CDR2 are LGHNT and FRNRAP. The CDR3 loop spans 15 amino acids.

The CDR3 here is CATSRGGGMRDTDTQYF. CDR3 coding DNA: TGTGCCACCAGCAGAGGTGGGGGAATGCGGGACACAGATACGCAGTATTTT. The rearrangement uses TRBV15 and TRBJ2-3; perhaps TRBD2 as D (6 bases). Trimming pared 1 base from V and 2 bases from J, leaving 16 bases between. Looked up from germline, CDR1 is LNHNV and CDR2 is YYDKDF (reference sequence). The CDR3 loop spans 17 amino acids.

The CDR3 region has the DNA TGTGCCAGTAGTATACGGTGGACAGATCTAGCCAAAAACATTCAGTACTTC. Translated, it gives CASSIRWTDLAKNIQYF. V is TRBV19 and J is TRBJ2-4; D might be TRBD1 (6 bases). V lost 2 bases to trimming and J lost 0 bases, with 14 bases between them. CDR1 LNHDA and CDR2 SQIVND come from the germline V gene (reference sequence). This CDR3 has 17 amino acids.

In this sample, this clone turned up a few times. This chain links TRBV4-2 with TRBJ2-3; 9 nucleotides align to TRBD2. The CDR3 loop spans 14 amino acids. Germline lookup yields CDR1 LGHNA and CDR2 YNFKEQ. The V gene end was trimmed by 5 bases and the J gene end by 4 bases; junction bases not matched to a gene: 4. In nucleotides, the CDR3 is TGTGCCAGCAGCGGCGGGAGGGCCTCAGATACGCAGTATTTT. Translated: CASSGGRASDTQYF.

V is TRBV13 and J is TRBJ2-7, with a possible D match to TRBD2 (7 bases). The CDR3 extends over 15 amino acids. Trimming removed 1 base at V and 1 base at J, with 11 bases between. Germline CDR1 and CDR2: PRHDT and FYEKMQ (reference sequence). The CDR3, as DNA: TGTGCCAGCAGCTTAGCGGGGGGCCGTTCCTACGAGCAGTACTTC. Its protein product is CASSLAGGRSYEQYF.